These 27 T cell receptor beta chains came from one sample sequenced in a study of blood T cells in healthy people across ages. A second PCR of roughly 7 to 11 cycles used a sample-barcoded 5' primer and a J-beta primer mix. TCRdb re-called the 5' RACE reads through MiXCR, storing one row per CDR3 protein. The sample contains around 700,000 distinct CDR3 sequences, roughly 25% of which appear only once. These data are also associated with another study on T cells of mothers and their children.

Sequenced material: blood. The source is a boy aged 10-17 years in good health.

This clonotype has only a few counts. The rearrangement uses TRBV7-2 and TRBJ2-5, with 7 bases aligning to TRBD1. The germline V gene encodes CDR1 SGHTA and CDR2 FQGNSA. The CDR3 covers 14 residues. Trimming cost V 4 bases and J 5 bases; bases outside gene matches: 7. The CDR3 region is CASSSGQQRETQYF. DNA for the CDR3: TGTGCCAGCAGCTCGGGACAGCAGCGGGAGACCCAGTACTTC.

This chain joins TRBV28 and TRBJ2-5, with 7 positions matching TRBD2. Matching the DNA end better, TRBJ2-7 makes the J call doubtful. Germline V gives CDR1 MDHEN, CDR2 SYDVKM. There are 15 residues in the CDR3. Here the CDR3 DNA reads TGTGCCAGCAGTCCACAGCGGGACGGTACCTACGAGCAGTACTTC. It yields the protein CASSPQRDGTYEQYF.

V usage is TRBV7-8 and J usage is TRBJ2-3; 10 bases line up with TRBD2. The CDR3 is made up of 17 amino acids. Looked up from germline, CDR1 is SGHVS and CDR2 is FQNEAQ. J gave up 5 bases and V 3 bases, and 11 bases lay outside the gene matches. CDR3 sequence reads: CASSFSSSGGKLDTQYF. CDR3 DNA sequence: TGTGCCAGCAGCTTCTCTTCTAGCGGGGGAAAGCTAGATACGCAGTATTTT.

This clonotype was seen more than once but under ten times. The rearrangement joins TRBV5-1 to TRBJ2-7, with D tentatively TRBD1 (7 bases). Germline-derived CDR1 and CDR2 are SGHRS and YFSETQ. CDR3 length: 14 residues. V lost 4 bases to trimming and J lost 4 bases, with 15 bases between them. CDR3 nucleotide sequence: TGCGCCAGCAGCCCAGGGGGGAGTAGGTACGAGCAGTACTTC. It is translated as CASSPGGSRYEQYF.

This clonotype was counted a few times. The chain employs TRBV15 and TRBJ2-5; 14 bases fit TRBD2. The assigned J gene may be wrong: the sequence end matches TRBJ2-1 better. The CDR3 runs to 18 residues. The germline V gene encodes CDR1 LNHNV and CDR2 YYDKDF (reference sequence). CDR3 nucleotides: TGTGCCACCAGCAGAGTTGGGACTAGCGGGGGTTTTTACAATGAGCAGTTCTTC. It translates to CATSRVGTSGGFYNEQFF.

The rearrangement links TRBV3-1 to TRBJ2-5; 12 nucleotides align to TRBD2. The J call could be wrong; TRBJ2-1 is a better fit for the DNA end. The CDR3 spans 16 residues. In germline, CDR1 is LGHDT, CDR2 YNNKEL (reference sequence). CDR3: CASSLSSGGAHNEQFF. In DNA, the CDR3 is TGTGCCAGCAGCCTATCTAGCGGGGGGGCCCACAATGAGCAGTTCTTC.

The chain combines TRBV3-1 with TRBJ2-1; TRBD2 is a possible D gene (6 bases). The DNA matches TRBJ2-5 better at its end, which makes the J call doubtful. Germline V CDR1 and CDR2: LGHDT, YNNKEL (reference sequence). CDR3 size: 16 residues. CDR3 DNA sequence: TGTGCCAGCAGCCCCTCCCTGGTCGGGGGACAAGAGACCCAGTACTTC. It translates to CASSPSLVGGQETQYF.

The chain employs TRBV12-3 or TRBV12-4 and TRBJ2-1, with D possibly matching TRBD2 (5 bases). The CDR3 contains 14 residues. V lost 5 bases and J 5 bases, leaving 13 bases between the germline ends. The CDR3 sequence: CASSTGRTDNEQFF. CDR3 in DNA: TGTGCCAGCAGTACCGGACGGACTGACAATGAGCAGTTCTTC.

J is TRBJ2-7 and V is TRBV4-1; D call uncertain. CDR3 length equals 13 residues. Germline CDR1 MGHRA, CDR2 YSYEKL. V dropped 1 base and J dropped 6 bases, with 10 bases sitting between them. The CDR3 protein is CASSQGSGPEQYF. The DNA of the CDR3 is TGCGCCAGCAGCCAAGGGTCAGGTCCCGAGCAGTACTTC.

J is TRBJ2-5 and V is TRBV5-6; 9 nucleotides agree with TRBD2. Looked up from germline, CDR1 is SGHDT and CDR2 is YYEEEE. CDR3 length: 15 residues. The V segment lost 3 bases and the J segment 3 bases; nucleotides outside the gene matches: 6. The CDR3 coding sequence is TGTGCCAGCAGCTCCCCACAGCGGGGGGAAGAGACCCAGTACTTC. This sequence encodes CASSSPQRGEETQYF.

This sequence joins TRBV7-2 and TRBJ2-5; 7 bases are a match to TRBD2. The DNA end is more similar to TRBJ2-7, so the J call may be wrong. From germline, CDR1 is SGHTA and CDR2 FQGNSA. This CDR3 has 15 amino acids. In DNA, the CDR3 is TGTGCCAGCAGCTTAGGGGGACTAAAAGACTACGAGCAGTACTTC. Protein product: CASSLGGLKDYEQYF.

This chain uses TRBV5-6 with TRBJ1-6; 10 nucleotides agree with TRBD1. The V gene's germline CDR1 is SGHDT and CDR2 YYEEEE. V lost 2 bases to trimming and J lost 8 bases; unmatched junction nucleotides: 4. The CDR3 runs 15 residues. The CDR3 DNA reads TGTGCCAGCAGCTTCCGGACAGGGGGAGATTCACCCCTCCACTTT. It specifies CASSFRTGGDSPLHF.

The chain combines TRBV12-3 or TRBV12-4 with TRBJ2-3; TRBD1 matches at 7 bases. With 6 bases clipped from V and 4 bases from J, the junction kept 7 bases outside the gene matches. The CDR3 is 14 residues long. For the CDR3, the DNA is TGTGCCAGCAGACCGACAGGGACCCCAGATACGCAGTATTTT. It translates to CASRPTGTPDTQYF.

V is TRBV6-2 or TRBV6-3 and J is TRBJ2-3; TRBD1 agrees at 9 bases. Germline values: CDR1 MNHEY, CDR2 SVGEGT. CDR3 size: 14 residues. V shed 6 bases, J shed 3 bases, and the junction held 4 bases outside the gene matches. CDR3 sequence (DNA): TGTGCCAGCAGAAGGGACAGGGTGACAGATACGCAGTATTTT. This codes for CASRRDRVTDTQYF.

This clonotype showed up just a few times. V usage is TRBV6-1 and J usage is TRBJ1-6; 8 nucleotides agree with TRBD1. The ends lost 3 bases at V and 5 bases at J; junction bases unmatched: 6. The germline V gene has CDR1 MNHNS and CDR2 SASEGT. The CDR3 is made up of 16 amino acids. The CDR3 protein is CASSDRQGRDNSPLHF. DNA for the CDR3: TGTGCCAGCAGTGACCGACAGGGGAGGGATAATTCACCCCTCCACTTT.

A few counts support this clonotype. V and J are TRBV4-3 and TRBJ2-5, with D possibly being TRBD1 (6 bases). The CDR3 is 13 amino acids. Trimming shortened V by 1 base and J by 13 bases, and 16 bases separated the two germline ends. CDR1 and CDR2 (germline): LGHNA, YSLEER. This CDR3 reads CASSQGGTSTLYF. In nucleotides, the CDR3 is TGCGCCAGCAGCCAAGGGGGGACATCGACGCTGTACTTC.

The rearrangement uses TRBV5-5 and TRBJ2-1, with 7 bases aligning to TRBD2. V shed 4 bases, J shed 0 bases, and the junction held 4 bases outside the gene matches. The germline gives CDR1 SGHKS, CDR2 YYEKEE (reference sequence). The CDR3 covers 15 residues. The CDR3 bases are TGTGCCAGCAGCGGCGGGGGAACCTCCTACAATGAGCAGTTCTTC. Encoded protein: CASSGGGTSYNEQFF. Full variable domain (missing parts from reference TRBV5-5 and TRBJ2-1): DAGVTQSPTHLIKTRGQQVTLRCSPISGHKSVSWYQQVLGQGPQFIFQYYEKEERGRGNFPDRFSARQFPNYSSELNVNALLLGDSALYLCASSGGGTSYNEQFFGPGTRLTVL.

This clonotype showed up just a few times. The J gene is TRBJ1-4, the V gene TRBV3-1; D gene uncertain. Germline loops: CDR1 LGHDT, CDR2 YNNKEL (reference sequence). V shed 2 bases and J shed 8 bases, with 27 bases lying between them. The CDR3 extends over 19 amino acids. The CDR3 coding sequence is TGTGCCAGCAGCCAAAGTCGTCTGTGGGCACCCGGAATCGAAGAAAAACTGTTTTTT. It is translated as CASSQSRLWAPGIEEKLFF.

This clonotype appeared a few times. The chain recombines TRBV29-1 with TRBJ2-3; D is possibly TRBD1 (6 bases). Germline CDR1 SQVTM, CDR2 ANQGSEA. V gave up 5 bases and J gave up 3 bases, with 12 bases separating them. The CDR3 consists of 13 residues. The CDR3 sequence: CSVTGLLTDTQYF. DNA of the CDR3: TGCAGCGTTACAGGGTTATTGACAGATACGCAGTATTTT.

The CDR3 loop reads CASSIRGYKNIQYF. DNA for the CDR3: TGTGCCAGTAGTATACGGGGTTACAAAAACATTCAGTACTTC. The chain employs TRBV19 and TRBJ2-4; weak D call: TRBD2 (5 bases). The CDR3 consists of 14 residues. Looked up from germline, CDR1 is LNHDA and CDR2 is SQIVND (reference sequence). V was shortened by 2 bases and J by 3 bases, with 8 bases between the two germline ends.

This clonotype was counted between two and nine times. This chain links TRBV7-8 with TRBJ2-3; 7 nucleotides match TRBD2. Germline loops: CDR1 SGHVS, CDR2 FQNEAQ. V shed 2 bases, J shed 5 bases, and the junction held 4 bases outside the gene matches. The CDR3 spans 14 residues. CDR3 DNA sequence: TGTGCCAGCAGCTTACCGCGGGGGAGAGATACGCAGTATTTT. This translates into CASSLPRGRDTQYF.

This sequence joins TRBV10-3 and TRBJ1-1; the match to TRBD1 covers 8 bases. The V gene's germline CDR1 is ENHRY and CDR2 SYGVKD. Unmatched junction bases numbered 10, after V lost 6 bases and J lost 10 bases. The CDR3 has 13 residues. The CDR3 reads CAISPETGERAFF. CDR3 DNA: TGTGCCATCAGCCCCGAGACAGGGGAGAGAGCTTTCTTT.

This clonotype was detected a few times. V and J are TRBV7-9 and TRBJ2-1; D is unresolved. With 7 bases removed from V and 4 bases from J, the gap between germline ends came to 5 bases. There are 11 residues in the CDR3. CDR1 and CDR2 from the germline V gene are SEHNR and FQNEAQ (reference sequence). DNA for the CDR3: TGTGCCAGCATGCGGTACAATGAGCAGTTCTTC. Its protein product is CASMRYNEQFF.

This clonotype was detected only a few times. The chain is built from TRBV7-2 and TRBJ2-5; 8 bases map to TRBD1. The better agreement between TRBJ2-7 and the DNA end casts doubt on the J call. The CDR3 is made up of 15 amino acids. CDR1 is SGHTA and CDR2 is FQGNSA in the germline V gene. The CDR3 region has the DNA TGTGCCAGCAGCTCGATGGGCAGGGGGCTCTACGAGCAGTACTTC. Its translation: CASSSMGRGLYEQYF.

This chain joins TRBV20-1 and TRBJ2-4; 7 bases line up with TRBD2. V was pared by 3 bases and J by 0 bases, with 5 bases of the junction left unmatched. Germline loops: CDR1 DFQATT, CDR2 SNEGSKA (reference sequence). This CDR3 spans 15 amino acids. The CDR3 DNA follows: TGCAGTGCTAGTGGGGGGGGAGTAGCCAAAAACATTCAGTACTTC. It codes for CSASGGGVAKNIQYF.

The chain joins TRBV29-1 to TRBJ2-2, with TRBD1 as a possible D gene (6 bases). Germline V gene data show CDR1 as SQVTM and CDR2 as ANQGSEA. The CDR3 has 15 amino acids. V shed 1 base and J shed 4 bases, with 13 bases lying between them. DNA for the CDR3: TGCAGCGTTGAAGCTCAGGGGAAAGGCACCGGGGAGCTGTTTTTT. This encodes CSVEAQGKGTGELFF.

The chain uses TRBV5-1 and TRBJ1-1; D not certain. CDR3 size: 16 residues. The germline V and J ends were trimmed by 3 bases and 0 bases, with 15 bases remaining between them. Germline V gives CDR1 SGHRS, CDR2 YFSETQ. The CDR3 is CASSYDEMTLNTEAFF. The DNA for the CDR3 is TGCGCCAGCAGCTATGACGAAATGACCCTGAACACTGAAGCTTTCTTT.